The 21 T cell receptor beta chains below were found in one sample sequenced in a study of T cell responses to AZD1222 COVID-19 vaccine. Method: immunoSEQ multiplex PCR; TCRdb's copy keeps in-frame clones and lacks some. The sample gives over 120,000 clones, around nine tenths of which show up once; 1.5% to 2% is in the top ten. The sequencing here drew on peripheral blood, taken 28 days after the second AZD1222 dose. The receptors come from an adult who received the AZD1222 COVID-19 vaccine.

This chain uses TRBV5-6 with TRBJ2-5; tentatively, D is TRBD1 (6 bases). The CDR3 is 16 residues long. The ends were cut back, 0 bases at V and 1 base at J, with 13 bases in the middle. The germline CDR1 and CDR2 sequences are SGHDT and YYEEEE. CDR3: CASSLVRGLLQETQYF. The CDR3 DNA is TGTGCCAGCAGCTTGGTCAGGGGCCTTCTCCAAGAGACCCAGTACTTC.

The chain links TRBV6-2 or TRBV6-3 to TRBJ1-5; D perhaps matches TRBD1 (5 bases). The germline V gene has CDR1 MNHEY and CDR2 SVGEGT. The length of the CDR3 is 15 residues. Deletions cut 6 bases from V and 2 bases from J, with 14 bases between. CDR3 bases: TGTGCCAGCAGCCGCGCCGGCAGGGGCAATCAGCCCCAGCATTTT. This sequence encodes CASSRAGRGNQPQHF.

V gene TRBV7-2 combines with J gene TRBJ1-5, with D perhaps matching TRBD1 (5 bases). The germline V and J ends were trimmed by 5 bases and 6 bases, with 17 bases remaining between them. CDR3 length: 15 amino acids. CDR1 is SGHTA, CDR2 FQGNSA, per germline. CDR3 nucleotides: TGTGCCAGCAGCCCTGATGGGGCGGAGGCTCAGCCCCAGCATTTT. Amino acid sequence: CASSPDGAEAQPQHF.

J is TRBJ1-6 and V is TRBV6-5, with D possibly TRBD1 on 5 matching bases. Trimming left V 7 bases short and J 10 bases short, with 20 bases between. The CDR3 extends over 15 amino acids. Germline V lookup: CDR1 MNHEY, CDR2 SVGAGI. The CDR3 here is CASTIDTRGRSPLHF. CDR3 DNA sequence: TGTGCCAGCACCATAGACACGAGGGGACGGTCACCCCTCCACTTT.

The genes are TRBV5-6 and TRBJ1-2, with D tentatively TRBD1 (6 bases). V lost 6 bases to trimming and J lost 0 bases, with 18 bases between them. This CDR3 has 16 amino acids. CDR1 is SGHDT and CDR2 is YYEEEE in the germline V gene. CDR3 amino acids: CASKKGGPISNYGYTF. The CDR3 bases are TGTGCCAGCAAAAAGGGGGGGCCTATCTCTAACTATGGCTACACCTTC.

With regard to this clone: Other DNA sequences in this specimen translate into the identical CDR3. The rearrangement links TRBV19 to TRBJ2-1; weak D call: TRBD1 (6 bases). The CDR3 sequence is 15 residues long. Trimming removed 5 bases from V and 2 bases from J, with 13 bases in between. The germline gives CDR1 LNHDA, CDR2 SQIVND (reference sequence). The CDR3 DNA sequence: TGTGCCAGTAGTCCGACCGGGACACCCTACAATGAGCAGTTCTTC. Translated: CASSPTGTPYNEQFF. Variable domain in full (rest from reference TRBV19 and TRBJ2-1): DGGITQSPKYLFRKEGQNVTLSCEQNLNHDAMYWYRQDPGQGLRLIYYSQIVNDFQKGDIAEGYSVSREKKESFPLTVTSAQKNPTAFYLCASSPTGTPYNEQFFGPGTRLTVL.

As DNA, the CDR3 is TGTGCCAGCAGTCACAGCGGGAGGGCCGATACGCAGTATTTT. Translated: CASSHSGRADTQYF. The chain employs TRBV7-2 and TRBJ2-3; 10 bases are a match to TRBD2. The V gene's germline CDR1 is SGHTA and CDR2 FQGNSA. J gave up 6 bases and V 6 bases, and 6 bases lay outside the gene matches. This CDR3 has 14 amino acids.

The chain employs TRBV30 and TRBJ2-1; the match to TRBD1 covers 8 bases. The germline gives CDR1 GTSNPN, CDR2 SVGIG (reference sequence). This CDR3 contains 15 residues. V trimming: 3 bases; J trimming: 5 bases; junction bases outside the gene matches: 9. The CDR3 DNA sequence: TGTGCCTGGAGATCGTCCCAGGGGGCCGACAATGAGCAGTTCTTC. It yields the protein CAWRSSQGADNEQFF.

V and J are TRBV3-1 (or the pseudogene TRBV3-2) and TRBJ1-5; D gene ambiguous. Germline-derived CDR1 and CDR2 are LGHDT and YNNKEL (reference sequence). V lost 4 bases and J 2 bases, leaving 12 bases between the germline ends. The CDR3 has 15 amino acids. As DNA, the CDR3 is TGTGCCAGCAGCCCGTCGGTGCGGCGCAATCAGCCCCAGCATTTT. This translates into CASSPSVRRNQPQHF.

This sequence joins TRBV5-5 and TRBJ1-5, with 10 bases identical to TRBD1. Germline CDR1 is SGHKS and CDR2 is YYEKEE (reference sequence). J gave up 2 bases and V 7 bases, and 6 bases lay outside the gene matches. The CDR3 covers 15 residues. The CDR3 bases are TGTGCCAGCGGGGTTGGGACAGGGGGCAATCAGCCCCAGCATTTT. Protein sequence: CASGVGTGGNQPQHF.

The chain links TRBV6-2 or TRBV6-3 to TRBJ1-1, with D possibly being TRBD1 (6 bases). Germline V lookup: CDR1 MNHEY, CDR2 SVGEGT. The CDR3 sequence is 15 residues long. Trimming took off 0 bases at V and 1 base at J, with 9 bases between the two ends. CDR3 sequence (DNA): TGTGCCAGCAGTTACTCGGTGGGGGCGAACACTGAAGCTTTCTTT. This gives the protein CASSYSVGANTEAFF.

The rearrangement links TRBV4-3 to TRBJ2-1; D call uncertain. V lost 3 bases and J lost 6, with 21 bases in between. Germline lookup yields CDR1 LGHNA and CDR2 YSLEER. The length of the CDR3 is 17 residues. CDR3 in amino acids: CASSQIGGAATSNEQFF. The DNA for the CDR3 is TGCGCCAGCAGCCAGATAGGCGGTGCCGCGACCAGCAATGAGCAGTTCTTC.

This chain connects TRBV19 to TRBJ1-5, with D uncertain. V gave up 6 bases and J gave up 0 bases, with 12 bases separating them. Germline values: CDR1 LNHDA, CDR2 SQIVND (reference sequence). CDR3 length: 15 amino acids. CDR3 in amino acids: CASSFDGYSNQPQHF. The CDR3 region has the DNA TGTGCCAGTAGCTTTGACGGCTATAGCAATCAGCCCCAGCATTTT. Filled out from reference TRBV19 and TRBJ1-5, the complete variable domain reads DGGITQSPKYLFRKEGQNVTLSCEQNLNHDAMYWYRQDPGQGLRLIYYSQIVNDFQKGDIAEGYSVSREKKESFPLTVTSAQKNPTAFYLCASSFDGYSNQPQHFGDGTRLSIL.

This chain connects TRBV6-5 to TRBJ1-1; weak D call: TRBD1 (5 bases). Germline loops: CDR1 MNHEY, CDR2 SVGAGI. Trimming stripped 4 bases from V and 1 base from J, with 7 bases between. CDR3 length: 13 amino acids. The CDR3 loop reads CASSFRENTEAFF. DNA of the CDR3: TGTGCCAGCAGTTTCAGGGAGAACACTGAAGCTTTCTTT.

This chain connects TRBV6-5 to TRBJ2-5; 11 bases are a match to TRBD2. Germline CDR1 and CDR2: MNHEY and SVGAGI. This CDR3 is built from 14 residues. Losses at the gene ends were 2 bases for V and 4 bases for J; bases not matched to a gene: 0. CDR3 loop: CASSYGLAGETQYF. CDR3 DNA sequence: TGTGCCAGCAGTTACGGACTAGCGGGAGAGACCCAGTACTTC.

J is TRBJ1-2 and V is TRBV28; 7 positions match TRBD1. Germline V CDR1 and CDR2: MDHEN, SYDVKM. The CDR3 sequence is 12 residues long. V gave up 5 bases and J gave up 8 bases; unmatched junction bases: 5. CDR3 DNA sequence: TGTGCCAGCAGTATTAGGGGGCGCGGCTACACCTTC. It is translated as CASSIRGRGYTF.

The chain recombines TRBV6-2 or TRBV6-3 with TRBJ2-5, with D tentatively TRBD2 (5 bases). The CDR3 consists of 15 residues. The ends were cut back, 4 bases at V and 3 bases at J, with 15 bases in the middle. The germline gives CDR1 MNHEY, CDR2 SVGEGT. The CDR3 region has the DNA TGTGCCAGCAGTTCCCTCCGGGATCTGAAAGAGACCCAGTACTTC. Encoded protein: CASSSLRDLKETQYF.

The chain combines TRBV27 with TRBJ1-6; D might be TRBD1 (6 bases). Trimming pared 5 bases from V and 9 bases from J, leaving 14 bases between. Germline CDR1 is MNHEY and CDR2 is SMNVEV (reference sequence). CDR3 length equals 14 residues. The chain's CDR3 is CASSLIAGASPLHF. CDR3 coding DNA: TGTGCCAGCAGTCTCATAGCGGGGGCTTCACCCCTCCACTTT.

This clone was observed at least ten times. The chain has TRBV6-2 or TRBV6-3 and TRBJ1-3, with D tentatively TRBD1 (5 bases). Trimming removed 0 bases from V and 4 bases from J, with 13 bases in between. Germline V gives CDR1 MNHEY, CDR2 SVGEGT. CDR3 length: 16 amino acids. The DNA for the CDR3 is TGTGCCAGCAGTTACTCAGAGACAGTCGCCGGAAACACCATATATTTT. Protein product: CASSYSETVAGNTIYF.

This clone came up once. The V call is TRBV5-6, the J call TRBJ2-7; D is possibly TRBD1 (6 bases). Germline CDR1 SGHDT, CDR2 YYEEEE. Trimming pared 4 bases from V and 7 bases from J, leaving 12 bases between. The CDR3 is 12 amino acids. CDR3 region: CASSVQGREQYF. CDR3 bases: TGTGCCAGCAGCGTACAGGGCCGGGAGCAGTACTTC.

V gene TRBV7-2 combines with J gene TRBJ1-4; D might be TRBD1 (6 bases). The CDR3 runs 18 residues. Germline V gene lookup returns CDR1 SGHTA and CDR2 FQGNSA. V lost 4 bases and J lost 0, with 18 bases in between. The CDR3 nucleotides are TGTGCCAGCAGCTCGTTTTCGCGGGGGGCGACAACTAATGAAAAACTGTTTTTT. Protein product: CASSSFSRGATTNEKLFF.